The clone carrying this T cell receptor (beta chain) was seen many times. What it recognizes is unknown. Building the TCR beta libraries relied on iRepertoire HTBI primers, and CDR3 regions underwent Arm-PCR. TCRdb used MiXCR to reprocess the multiplex PCR reads, holding one entry per CDR3 protein. The sample includes some 440,000 distinct CDR3 sequences, around 20% of them seen just once. This record comes from a study of regulatory T cells in long-lasting Graves disease. Time point: persistent/refractory GD, antithyroid drugs over 5 years with positive TRAb. From RNA extracted from PBMCs, the TCR library was made. Each of the patients was recruited from an endocrinology department situated in Xi'an, China. Findings and caveats of the study: The study found lower TCR diversity in persistent Graves' patients than in newly diagnosed ones.

This sequence was found in a female donor with Graves disease. The sequencing here drew on peripheral blood mononuclear cells (PBMCs), taken when the disease was refractory, from a patient treated with antithyroid drugs.

This chain's CDR3 is CASSPTSGLGETQYF. The CDR3 DNA reads TGTGCCAGCAGCCCAACTAGCGGGCTGGGAGAGACCCAGTACTTC. The V gene is TRBV7-2, the J gene TRBJ2-5, with TRBD2 identical over 9 bases. Germline-derived CDR1 and CDR2 are SGHTA and FQGNSA. J gave up 4 bases and V 5 bases, and 8 bases lay outside the gene matches. The CDR3 sequence is 15 residues long. The full variable domain, in which reference TRBV7-2 and TRBJ2-5 provide the parts outside the CDR3, is GAGVSQSPSNKVTEKGKDVELRCDPISGHTALYWYRQSLGQGLEFLIYFQGNSAPDKSGLPSDRFSAERTGGSVSTLTIQRTQQEDSAVYLCASSPTSGLGETQYFGPGTRLLVL.